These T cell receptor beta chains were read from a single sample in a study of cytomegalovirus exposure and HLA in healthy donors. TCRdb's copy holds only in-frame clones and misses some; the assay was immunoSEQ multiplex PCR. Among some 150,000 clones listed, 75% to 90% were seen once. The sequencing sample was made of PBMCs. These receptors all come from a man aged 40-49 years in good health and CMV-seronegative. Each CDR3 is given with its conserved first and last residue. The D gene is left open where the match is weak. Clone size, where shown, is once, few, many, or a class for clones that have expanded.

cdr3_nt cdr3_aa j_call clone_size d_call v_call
TGTGCCAGCAGCCCTGGCGGGTGGGAGACCCAGTACTTC CASSPGGWETQYF TRBJ2-5 few - TRBV9
TGTGCCAGCAGCTTATATGCGGGTCCCCAAGAGACCCAGTACTTC CASSLYAGPQETQYF TRBJ2-5 - - TRBV7-8
TGTGCCAGCAACTCCGGGGGGGGTCACTCCTACAATGAGCAGTTCTTC CASNSGGGHSYNEQFF TRBJ2-1 - TRBD2 TRBV6-6
TGTGCCATCAGTGAAGGCCAGCGGGCTCTAGAGACAGATACGCAGTATTTT CAISEGQRALETDTQYF TRBJ2-3 - - TRBV10-3
TGTGCCAGCAGCGGGTCTGTCACCGGGGAGCTGTTTTTT CASSGSVTGELFF TRBJ2-2 - - TRBV6-5
TGCGCCAGCAGCCAAAACCTGGGGGCACTTCCGTCCTACGAGCAGTACTTC CASSQNLGALPSYEQYF TRBJ2-7 once - TRBV4-1
TGTGCCAGCAGGGGGGACAGGGATAGCGCTTTCTTT CASRGDRDSAFF TRBJ1-1 - TRBD1 TRBV2
TGTGCCAGCAGCACCAGGGGGCTAGCCAAAAACATTCAGTACTTC CASSTRGLAKNIQYF TRBJ2-4 - TRBD1 TRBV7-9
TGTGCCAGCAGTCCTACTAGCGGGGGGGCAGCAGATACGCAGTATTTT CASSPTSGGAADTQYF TRBJ2-3 - TRBD2 TRBV13
TGTGCCAGCTCACCACGAGTGATGTCGTTAAACTACAATGAGCAGTTCTTC CASSPRVMSLNYNEQFF TRBJ2-1 - - TRBV18
TGTGCCAGCAGTGAAGGGCCAGGGGACACCGGGGAGCTGTTTTTT CASSEGPGDTGELFF TRBJ2-2 - - TRBV25-1
TGTGCCAGCAGTGCCGGACAGGGGGCTTTTGAAGCTTTCTTT CASSAGQGAFEAFF TRBJ1-1 - TRBD1 TRBV6-6
TGTGCCAGCAGCTTCGGGACAGGCTACACCGGGGAGCTGTTTTTT CASSFGTGYTGELFF TRBJ2-2 - TRBD1 TRBV14
TGTGCCAGCAGCGTATACGGCGACACAACGGGAGAATACGAGCAGTACTTC CASSVYGDTTGEYEQYF TRBJ2-7 few - TRBV9
TGCGCCAGCAGCCAAGATTTAGGACACGGTCAGTATTTT CASSQDLGHGQYF TRBJ2-3 few - TRBV4-3
TGTGCCAGTGGACGACAGGGAATAGGGACAGATACGCAGTATTTT CASGRQGIGTDTQYF TRBJ2-3 few TRBD1 TRBV19
TGTGCCAGCAGTTTAGCCGGGTTTCACCAGCCCCAGCATTTT CASSLAGFHQPQHF TRBJ1-5 - - TRBV27
TGTGCCAGCAAGGGACTAGCGGGTCATACGCAGTATTTT CASKGLAGHTQYF TRBJ2-3 - TRBD2 TRBV27
TGTTCCAGCAGCCAAGACCAGGGTGAAGCTTTCTTT CSSSQDQGEAFF TRBJ1-1 few - TRBV7-9
TGTGCCAGCAGCCCGAGGACAGGGAGGAACACTGAAGCTTTCTTT CASSPRTGRNTEAFF TRBJ1-1 - TRBD1 TRBV11-1
TGTGCCAGCACCGACAGGGTCCTTGGGTCCCAGCATTTT CASTDRVLGSQHF TRBJ1-5 - TRBD1 TRBV6-6
TGTGCCAGCAGTTCAGTCAGGGGCAGTTCACCCCTCCACTTT CASSSVRGSSPLHF TRBJ1-6 - - TRBV28
TGTGCCAGCATCCCAGGGGGAGGTGATGAGCAGTTCTTC CASIPGGGDEQFF TRBJ2-1 - - TRBV27
TGTGCCACCAGCAGACGGGACAACCAAGAGACCCAGTACTTC CATSRRDNQETQYF TRBJ2-5 - - TRBV15
TGTGCCAGCACCAAGAGGGTTGATTCACCCCTCCACTTT CASTKRVDSPLHF TRBJ1-6 - - TRBV6-4
TGCGCCAGCAGCCAGGGGGCTCATGGCTGGGGTTCCTACGAGCAGTACTTC CASSQGAHGWGSYEQYF TRBJ2-7 - - TRBV4-3
TGCGCCAGCAGCCAAGATCTTGCGGGGGGGGGCGAGCAGTACTTC CASSQDLAGGGEQYF TRBJ2-7 - TRBD2 TRBV4-3
TGTGCCAGCAGCCCTCTCGGGACTAGCAGCTACGAGCAGTACTTC CASSPLGTSSYEQYF TRBJ2-7 once TRBD2 TRBV9
TGTGCCAGTAGTATAGACCGACAGGGCCAACTTTATGGCTACACCTTC CASSIDRQGQLYGYTF TRBJ1-2 - TRBD1 TRBV19
TGCGCCAGCAGCCGAGGGGGGGCCCTTAGCACAGATACGCAGTATTTT CASSRGGALSTDTQYF TRBJ2-3 - - TRBV4-1
TGTGCCAGCACCAGGGACAGGGTTGGAGAGCAGTACTTC CASTRDRVGEQYF TRBJ2-7 - TRBD1 TRBV28
TGCGCCAGCAGCCAAGCAGGGTTGAACACTGAAGCTTTCTTT CASSQAGLNTEAFF TRBJ1-1 - - TRBV4-3
TGTGCCAGCAGCAGGACCGCGGGAGGGCAGTACTTC CASSRTAGGQYF TRBJ2-7 - TRBD2 TRBV27
TGTGCCAGCAGGGGGGGGGACAATGAGCAGTTCTTC CASRGGDNEQFF TRBJ2-1 - TRBD2 TRBV2
TGTGCCAGCCACAGGGGAGAGGAGGAAAAACTGTTTTTT CASHRGEEEKLFF TRBJ1-4 - TRBD1 TRBV2
TGCGCCAGCAGCCAAGACCCGGGACAGATCACCTACGAGCAGTACTTC CASSQDPGQITYEQYF TRBJ2-7 - TRBD1 TRBV4-1
TGTGCCAGCAGCAAATCAACTAGCGGGGACTACAATGAGCAGTTCTTC CASSKSTSGDYNEQFF TRBJ2-1 - TRBD2 TRBV11-3
TGTGCCAGCAGCTCCTCCCCCTCCTACGAGCAGTACTTC CASSSSPSYEQYF TRBJ2-7 - - TRBV7-6
TGTGCCAGCTCACCACCAGGGGGAAGGGCAGATACGCAGTATTTT CASSPPGGRADTQYF TRBJ2-3 - - TRBV18
TGTGCCAGCAGCCGACGAGCGGGAGCGGTGTCCGGGGAGCTGTTTTTT CASSRRAGAVSGELFF TRBJ2-2 - TRBD2 TRBV7-6
TGTGCCAGCAGCGATCTAGCGGGGGGGCCTTACACCGGGGAGCTGTTTTTT CASSDLAGGPYTGELFF TRBJ2-2 - TRBD2 TRBV5-6
TGTGCCAGCAGTTCAGGCAATCAGCCCCAGCATTTT CASSSGNQPQHF TRBJ1-5 - - TRBV6-5
TGCAGCGTTGTGCGTAGGGCCCGGGGGACTGAAGCTTTCTTT CSVVRRARGTEAFF TRBJ1-1 - - TRBV29-1
TGTGCCAGTAGTATGCGCAGGCCCCCTAATGAAAAACTGTTTTTT CASSMRRPPNEKLFF TRBJ1-4 - - TRBV19
TGTGCCAGCAGCTTAAATCGGTGGGCCAACGCCCTGACTTTC CASSLNRWANALTF TRBJ2-6 - - TRBV7-8
TGTGCCAGCAGCTTATCAGGGGATGAGACCCAGTACTTC CASSLSGDETQYF TRBJ2-5 - - TRBV11-3
TGTGCCAGCAGGTCCGGGACTAGCGGGAAGGATACGCAGTATTTT CASRSGTSGKDTQYF TRBJ2-3 once TRBD2 TRBV6-5
TGCGCCAGCAGCCCGTGGTTAGCGGGGGGGCCGGAAGAGCAGTACTTC CASSPWLAGGPEEQYF TRBJ2-7 - TRBD2 TRBV5-1
TGTGCCAGCAGTGGGTCTGGACAAAGGAACACTGAAGCTTTCTTT CASSGSGQRNTEAFF TRBJ1-1 - - TRBV2
TGCGCCAGCAGCCAAGACCAAGAACTGGACTTCACAGATACGCAGTATTTT CASSQDQELDFTDTQYF TRBJ2-3 - - TRBV4-1